These 2 T cell receptor beta chains were sequenced from one sample in a study of monozygotic twins with inflammatory bowel disease. From its re-call of the 5' RACE reads, TCRdb lists each CDR3 protein once, without DNA. This sample contains approximately 400,000 distinct CDR3 sequences. The sequencing sample was made of blood. These receptors originate from a human donor with ulcerative colitis or Crohn's disease, or a healthy co-twin of an affected twin (not recorded which).

V usage is TRBV2 and J usage is TRBJ1-1; checking the TCRdb D call of TRBD1 is not possible without DNA. Germline V CDR1 and CDR2: SNHLY, FYNNEI. CDR3 size: 15 residues. The CDR3 sequence: CASSDGTGGRTEAFF.

The V gene is TRBV12-3 or TRBV12-4, the J gene TRBJ1-6; without DNA, the TCRdb call of TRBD1 cannot be checked. The CDR3 has 15 amino acids. CDR3 residues: CASSKLTGANSPLHF.